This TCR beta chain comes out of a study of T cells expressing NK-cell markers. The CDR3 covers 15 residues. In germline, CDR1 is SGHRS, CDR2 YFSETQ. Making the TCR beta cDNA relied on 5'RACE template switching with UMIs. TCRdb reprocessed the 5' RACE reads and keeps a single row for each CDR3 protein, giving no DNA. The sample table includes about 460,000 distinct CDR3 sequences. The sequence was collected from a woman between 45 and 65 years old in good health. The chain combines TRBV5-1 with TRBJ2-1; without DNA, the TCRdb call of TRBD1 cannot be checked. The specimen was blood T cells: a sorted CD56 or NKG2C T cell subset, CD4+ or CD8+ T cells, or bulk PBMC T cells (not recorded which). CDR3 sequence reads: CASSFRDRVYNEQFF. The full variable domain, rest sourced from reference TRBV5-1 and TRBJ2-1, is KAGVTQTPRYLIKTRGQQVTLSCSPISGHRSVSWYQQTPGQGLQFLFEYFSETQRNKGNFPGRFSGRQFSNSRSEMNVSTLELGDSALYLCASSFRDRVYNEQFFGPGTRLTVL.